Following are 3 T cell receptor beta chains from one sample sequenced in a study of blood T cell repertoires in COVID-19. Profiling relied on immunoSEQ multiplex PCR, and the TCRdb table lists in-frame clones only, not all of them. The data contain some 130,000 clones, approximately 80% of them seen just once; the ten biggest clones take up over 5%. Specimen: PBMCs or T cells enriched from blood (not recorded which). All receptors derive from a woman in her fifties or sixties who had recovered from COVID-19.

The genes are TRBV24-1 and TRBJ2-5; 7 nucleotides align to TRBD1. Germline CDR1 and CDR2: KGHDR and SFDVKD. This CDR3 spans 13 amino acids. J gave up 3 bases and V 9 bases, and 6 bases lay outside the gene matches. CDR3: CATGDGQEETQYF. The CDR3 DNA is TGTGCCACCGGGGACGGACAGGAAGAGACCCAGTACTTC.

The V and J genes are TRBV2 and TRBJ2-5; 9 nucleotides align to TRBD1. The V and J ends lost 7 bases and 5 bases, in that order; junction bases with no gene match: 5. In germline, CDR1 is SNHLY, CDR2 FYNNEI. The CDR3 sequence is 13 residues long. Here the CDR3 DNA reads TGTGCCAGCACGAGGGGACAGGGTGAGACCCAGTACTTC. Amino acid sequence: CASTRGQGETQYF.

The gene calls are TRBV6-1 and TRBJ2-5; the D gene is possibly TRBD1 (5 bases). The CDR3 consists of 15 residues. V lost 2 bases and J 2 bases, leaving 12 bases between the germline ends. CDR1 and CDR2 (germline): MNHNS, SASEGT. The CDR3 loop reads CASSEMFPGQETQYF. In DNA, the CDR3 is TGTGCCAGCAGTGAAATGTTCCCAGGGCAAGAGACCCAGTACTTC.